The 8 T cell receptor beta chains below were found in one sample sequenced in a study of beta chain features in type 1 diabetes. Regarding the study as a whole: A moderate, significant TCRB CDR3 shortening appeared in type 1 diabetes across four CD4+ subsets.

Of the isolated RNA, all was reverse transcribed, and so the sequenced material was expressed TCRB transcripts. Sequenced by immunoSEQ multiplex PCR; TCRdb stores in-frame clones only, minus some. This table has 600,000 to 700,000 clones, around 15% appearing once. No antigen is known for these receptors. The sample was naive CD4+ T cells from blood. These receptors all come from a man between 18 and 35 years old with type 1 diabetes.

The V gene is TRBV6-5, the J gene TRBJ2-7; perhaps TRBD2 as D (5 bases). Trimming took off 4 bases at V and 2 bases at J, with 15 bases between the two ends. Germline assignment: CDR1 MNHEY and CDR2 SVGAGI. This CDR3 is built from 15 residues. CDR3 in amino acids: CASSLTAGGTYEQYF. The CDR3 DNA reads TGTGCCAGCAGTTTAACGGCAGGAGGAACCTACGAGCAGTACTTC.

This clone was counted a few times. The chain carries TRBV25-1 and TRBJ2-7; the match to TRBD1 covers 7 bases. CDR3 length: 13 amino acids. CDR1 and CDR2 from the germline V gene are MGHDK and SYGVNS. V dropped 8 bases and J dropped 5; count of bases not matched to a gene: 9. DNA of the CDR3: TGTGCCAGCGGAAAAACAGGGGCCCACGAGCAGTACTTC. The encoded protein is CASGKTGAHEQYF.

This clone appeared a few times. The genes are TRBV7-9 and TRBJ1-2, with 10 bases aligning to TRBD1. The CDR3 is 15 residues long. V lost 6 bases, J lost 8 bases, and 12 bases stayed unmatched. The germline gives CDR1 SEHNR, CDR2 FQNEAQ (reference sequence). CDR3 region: CASRLEGQGSQGYTF. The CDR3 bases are TGTGCCAGCAGACTAGAGGGACAGGGGAGTCAGGGCTACACCTTC. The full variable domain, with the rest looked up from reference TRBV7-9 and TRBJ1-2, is DTGVSQNPRHKITKRGQNVTFRCDPISEHNRLYWYRQTLGQGPEFLTYFQNEAQLEKSRLLSDRFSAERPKGSFSTLEIQRTEQGDSAMYLCASRLEGQGSQGYTFGSGTRLTVV.

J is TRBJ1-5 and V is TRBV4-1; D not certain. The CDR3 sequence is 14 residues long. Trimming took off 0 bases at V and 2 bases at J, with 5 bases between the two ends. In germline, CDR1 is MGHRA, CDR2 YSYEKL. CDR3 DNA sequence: TGCGCCAGCAGCCAAGATCTGGGCAATCAGCCCCAGCATTTT. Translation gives CASSQDLGNQPQHF.

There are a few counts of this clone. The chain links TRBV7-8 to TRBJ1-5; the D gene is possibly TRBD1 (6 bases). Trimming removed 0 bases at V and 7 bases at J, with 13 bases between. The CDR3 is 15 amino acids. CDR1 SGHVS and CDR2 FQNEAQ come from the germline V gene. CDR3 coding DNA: TGTGCCAGCAGCTTAGCGGGGGGCGGAGGGCAGCCCCAGCATTTT. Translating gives CASSLAGGGGQPQHF.

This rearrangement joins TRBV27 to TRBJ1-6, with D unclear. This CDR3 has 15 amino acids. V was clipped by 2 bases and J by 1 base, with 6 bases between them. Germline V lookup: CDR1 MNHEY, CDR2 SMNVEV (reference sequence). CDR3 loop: CASSLELSYNSPLHF. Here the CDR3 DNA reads TGTGCCAGCAGTTTAGAGCTGTCCTATAATTCACCCCTCCACTTT.

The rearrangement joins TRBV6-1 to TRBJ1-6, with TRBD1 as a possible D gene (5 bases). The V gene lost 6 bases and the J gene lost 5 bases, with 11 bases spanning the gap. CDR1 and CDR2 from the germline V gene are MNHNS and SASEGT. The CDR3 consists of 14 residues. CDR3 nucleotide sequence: TGTGCCAGCAGGGCCACGGGGGATAATTCACCCCTCCACTTT. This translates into CASRATGDNSPLHF.

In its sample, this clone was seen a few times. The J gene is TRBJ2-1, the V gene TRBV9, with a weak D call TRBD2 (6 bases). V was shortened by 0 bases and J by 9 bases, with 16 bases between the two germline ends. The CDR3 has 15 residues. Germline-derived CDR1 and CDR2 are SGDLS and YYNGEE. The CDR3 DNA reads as TGTGCCAGCAGCGTAGAAACTAGCAGTAACGGTGAGCAGTTCTTC. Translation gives CASSVETSSNGEQFF.